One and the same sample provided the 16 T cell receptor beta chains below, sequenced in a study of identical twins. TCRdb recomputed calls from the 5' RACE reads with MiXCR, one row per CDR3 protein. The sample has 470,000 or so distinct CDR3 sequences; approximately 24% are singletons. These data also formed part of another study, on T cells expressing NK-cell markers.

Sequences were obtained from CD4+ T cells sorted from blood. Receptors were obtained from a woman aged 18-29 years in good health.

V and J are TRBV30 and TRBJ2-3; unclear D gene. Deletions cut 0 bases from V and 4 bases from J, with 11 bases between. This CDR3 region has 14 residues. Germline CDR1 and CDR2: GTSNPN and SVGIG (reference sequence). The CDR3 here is CAWSVRILADTQYF. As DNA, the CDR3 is TGTGCCTGGAGTGTCAGGATATTGGCAGATACGCAGTATTTT.

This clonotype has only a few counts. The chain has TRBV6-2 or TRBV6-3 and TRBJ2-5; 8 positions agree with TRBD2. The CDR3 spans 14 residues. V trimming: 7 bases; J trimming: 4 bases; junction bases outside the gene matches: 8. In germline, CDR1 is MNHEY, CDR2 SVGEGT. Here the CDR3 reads CASTAGGGRETQYF. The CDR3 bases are TGTGCCAGCACCGCGGGAGGAGGGAGAGAGACCCAGTACTTC.

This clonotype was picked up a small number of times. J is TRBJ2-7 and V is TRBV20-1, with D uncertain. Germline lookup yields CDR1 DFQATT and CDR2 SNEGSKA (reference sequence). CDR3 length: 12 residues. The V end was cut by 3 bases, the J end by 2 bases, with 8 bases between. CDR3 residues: CSASLDTYEQYF. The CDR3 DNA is TGCAGTGCTAGCCTCGACACCTACGAGCAGTACTTC.

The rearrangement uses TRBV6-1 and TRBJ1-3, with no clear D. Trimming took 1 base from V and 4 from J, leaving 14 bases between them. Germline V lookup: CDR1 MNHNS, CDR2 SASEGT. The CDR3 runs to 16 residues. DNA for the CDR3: TGTGCCAGCAGTGAAGGTCAGAGGTTACTCGGAAACACCATATATTTT. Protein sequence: CASSEGQRLLGNTIYF.

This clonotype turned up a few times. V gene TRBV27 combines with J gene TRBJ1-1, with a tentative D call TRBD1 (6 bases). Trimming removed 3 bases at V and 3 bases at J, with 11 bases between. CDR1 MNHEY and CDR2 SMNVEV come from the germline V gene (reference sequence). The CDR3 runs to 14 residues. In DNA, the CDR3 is TGTGCCAGCAGTTTTGGGGGCTCGTACACTGAAGCTTTCTTT. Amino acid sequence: CASSFGGSYTEAFF.

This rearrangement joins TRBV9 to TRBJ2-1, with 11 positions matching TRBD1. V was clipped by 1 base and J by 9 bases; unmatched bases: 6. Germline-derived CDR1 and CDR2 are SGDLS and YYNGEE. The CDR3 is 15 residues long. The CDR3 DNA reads TGTGCCAGCAGCGTATATGGGACAGGGGGTACTGAGCAGTTCTTC. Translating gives CASSVYGTGGTEQFF.

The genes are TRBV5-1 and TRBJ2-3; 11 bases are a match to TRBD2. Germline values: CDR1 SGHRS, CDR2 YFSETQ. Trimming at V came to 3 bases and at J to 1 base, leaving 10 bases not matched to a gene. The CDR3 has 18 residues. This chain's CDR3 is CASSSGGLAGGRTDTQYF. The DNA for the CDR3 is TGCGCCAGCAGCTCTGGTGGGCTAGCGGGGGGACGCACAGATACGCAGTATTTT.

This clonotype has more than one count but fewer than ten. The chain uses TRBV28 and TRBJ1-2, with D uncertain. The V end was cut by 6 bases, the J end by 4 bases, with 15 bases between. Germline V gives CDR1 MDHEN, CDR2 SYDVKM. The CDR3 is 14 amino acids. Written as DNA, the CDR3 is TGTGCCAGCAGAGCGAGGGTACCACCCTATGGCTACACCTTC. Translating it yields CASRARVPPYGYTF.

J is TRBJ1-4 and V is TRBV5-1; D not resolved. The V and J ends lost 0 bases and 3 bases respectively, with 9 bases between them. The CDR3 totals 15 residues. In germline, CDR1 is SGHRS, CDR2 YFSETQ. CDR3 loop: CASSLGSIANEKLFF. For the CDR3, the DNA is TGCGCCAGCAGCTTGGGATCCATAGCTAATGAAAAACTGTTTTTT.

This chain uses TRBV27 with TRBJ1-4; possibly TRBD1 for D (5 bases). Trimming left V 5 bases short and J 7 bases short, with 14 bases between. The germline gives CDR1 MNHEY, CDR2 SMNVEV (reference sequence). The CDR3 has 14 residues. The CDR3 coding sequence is TGTGCCAGCAGTCCGAAGGTGAGGGGTGAAAAACTGTTTTTT. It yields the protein CASSPKVRGEKLFF.

This chain's CDR3 is CASSQTSVAGELFF. CDR3 nucleotides: TGTGCCAGCAGCCAGACCAGTGTGGCCGGGGAGCTGTTTTTT. This chain links TRBV6-1 with TRBJ2-2; D not certain. This CDR3 contains 14 residues. Per the germline V gene, CDR1 is MNHNS and CDR2 is SASEGT. V shed 6 bases and J shed 6 bases, with 14 bases lying between them.

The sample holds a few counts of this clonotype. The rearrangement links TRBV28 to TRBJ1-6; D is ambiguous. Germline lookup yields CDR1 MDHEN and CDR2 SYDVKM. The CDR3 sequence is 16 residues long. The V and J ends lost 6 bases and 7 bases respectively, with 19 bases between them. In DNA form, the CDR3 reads TGTGCCAGCAGGATTCGAGGAACCGGACGGAATTCACCCCTCCACTTT. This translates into CASRIRGTGRNSPLHF.

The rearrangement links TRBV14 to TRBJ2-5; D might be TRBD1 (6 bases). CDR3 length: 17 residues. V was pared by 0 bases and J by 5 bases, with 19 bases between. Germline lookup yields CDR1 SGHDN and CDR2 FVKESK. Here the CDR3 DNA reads TGTGCCAGCAGCCAAGATCCCATAAGGCAGGGGCGTGAGACCCAGTACTTC. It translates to CASSQDPIRQGRETQYF.

The CDR3 sequence: CASRISRGSSYNEQFF. The CDR3 coding sequence is TGTGCCAGCAGGATTTCTCGCGGGAGCTCCTACAATGAGCAGTTCTTC. The chain carries TRBV2 and TRBJ2-1; 7 bases line up with TRBD2. The CDR3 length is 16 residues. Germline values: CDR1 SNHLY, CDR2 FYNNEI. The V and J ends lost 6 bases and 0 bases, in that order; junction bases with no gene match: 8. Full variable domain (outside the CDR3, taken from reference TRBV2 and TRBJ2-1): EPEVTQTPSHQVTQMGQEVILRCVPISNHLYFYWYRQILGQKVEFLVSFYNNEISEKSEIFDDQFSVERPDGSNFTLKIRSTKLEDSAMYFCASRISRGSSYNEQFFGPGTRLTVL.

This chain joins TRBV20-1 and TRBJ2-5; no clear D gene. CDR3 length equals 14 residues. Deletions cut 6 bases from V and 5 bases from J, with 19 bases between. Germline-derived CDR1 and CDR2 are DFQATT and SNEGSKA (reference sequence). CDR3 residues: CSASVGPGQETQYF. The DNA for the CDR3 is TGCAGTGCCTCGGTCGGACCGGGCCAGGAGACCCAGTACTTC.

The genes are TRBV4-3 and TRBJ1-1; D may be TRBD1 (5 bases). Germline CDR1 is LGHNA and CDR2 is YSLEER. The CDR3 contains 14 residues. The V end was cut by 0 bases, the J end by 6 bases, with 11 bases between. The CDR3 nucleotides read TGCGCCAGCAGCCAAGACCCGAGGGGATCTGAAGCTTTCTTT. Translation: CASSQDPRGSEAFF.